Below, 11 T cell receptor beta chains from the same sample are listed, as sequenced in a study of cytomegalovirus exposure and HLA in healthy donors. PCR was performed using 60 Vbeta and 13 Jbeta primers. Measured with immunoSEQ multiplex PCR; TCRdb has only the in-frame clones, and not every one. The sample includes some 190,000 clones, around 75% of them seen just once. Sequencing used PBMCs. The receptor set was obtained from a female donor in good health and CMV-seronegative.

Comments on this clone: This CDR3 is also generated by other DNA sequences in the sample. The V and J genes are TRBV6-1 and TRBJ1-3; weak D call: TRBD1 (5 bases). V lost 1 base and J 2 bases, leaving 12 bases between the germline ends. The CDR3 runs 16 residues. The germline V gene has CDR1 MNHNS and CDR2 SASEGT. CDR3 sequence: CASSEVGEGTGNTIYF. In DNA form, the CDR3 reads TGTGCCAGCAGTGAAGTGGGGGAGGGGACTGGAAACACCATATATTTT.

This chain uses TRBV9 with TRBJ2-1; D is unresolved. CDR1 and CDR2 from the germline V gene are SGDLS and YYNGEE. The germline V and J ends were trimmed by 0 bases and 4 bases, with 11 bases remaining between them. The CDR3 covers 15 residues. CDR3 in DNA: TGTGCCAGCAGCGTAGAACCGTCCAGATACAATGAGCAGTTCTTC. Protein product: CASSVEPSRYNEQFF.

J is TRBJ2-5 and V is TRBV29-1; perhaps TRBD1 as D (5 bases). The CDR3 runs to 12 residues. The V and J ends lost 7 bases and 1 base respectively, with 10 bases between them. Germline CDR1 is SQVTM and CDR2 is ANQGSEA. Written as DNA, the CDR3 is TGCAGCGGAAGCCAGGGCCAAGAGACCCAGTACTTC. The encoded protein is CSGSQGQETQYF.

This clone was picked up a small number of times. The chain couples TRBV7-9 to TRBJ2-7; 7 nucleotides align to TRBD2. This CDR3 has 14 amino acids. Per the germline V gene, CDR1 is SEHNR and CDR2 is FQNEAQ (reference sequence). V gave up 0 bases and J gave up 3 bases; unmatched junction bases: 2. CDR3: CASSLAGGDYEQYF. In nucleotides, the CDR3 is TGTGCCAGCAGCTTAGCGGGAGGGGACTACGAGCAGTACTTC.

Concerning this clone itself: The same CDR3 is also encoded by other DNA sequences in this sample. The CDR3 bases are TGCGCCAGCAGCTTGGGGAGCGGGGCCTACGAGCAGTACTTC. It is translated as CASSLGSGAYEQYF. The chain employs TRBV5-1 and TRBJ2-7; 7 bases fit TRBD2. Per germline, CDR1 SGHRS and CDR2 YFSETQ. V was clipped by 0 bases and J by 2 bases; unmatched bases: 2. The CDR3 runs 14 residues.

V and J are TRBV19 and TRBJ2-1; a possible D gene is TRBD2 (6 bases). Germline CDR1 and CDR2: LNHDA and SQIVND (reference sequence). This CDR3 contains 14 residues. Trimming cost V 5 bases and J 7 bases, with 15 bases left between them. DNA for the CDR3: TGTGCCAGTAGTCGGGGGAGGTTGGGTAATGAGCAGTTCTTC. The encoded protein is CASSRGRLGNEQFF.

The chain employs TRBV6-5 and TRBJ2-1; a possible D gene is TRBD2 (6 bases). V was clipped by 0 bases and J by 5 bases, with 11 bases between them. Germline V gives CDR1 MNHEY, CDR2 SVGAGI. The CDR3 covers 15 residues. The CDR3 reads CASSYSSGGDNEQFF. CDR3 bases: TGTGCCAGCAGTTACTCGAGCGGAGGGGACAATGAGCAGTTCTTC.

This chain connects TRBV4-1 to TRBJ1-2; 9 bases are shared with TRBD1. Germline V gives CDR1 MGHRA, CDR2 YSYEKL. With 0 bases clipped from V and 2 bases from J, the junction kept 4 bases outside the gene matches. CDR3 length: 16 amino acids. CDR3 sequence reads: CASSQETGGMNYGYTF. CDR3 coding DNA: TGCGCCAGCAGCCAAGAAACAGGGGGCATGAACTATGGCTACACCTTC.

The chain is built from TRBV5-4 and TRBJ2-2, with 8 bases aligning to TRBD1. Germline V lookup: CDR1 SGHNT, CDR2 YYREEE (reference sequence). The CDR3 has 16 amino acids. J lost 1 base, V lost 4 bases, and 6 bases had no gene match. The CDR3 here is CASSPRGLKNTGELFF. The CDR3 nucleotides read TGTGCCAGCAGCCCCAGGGGGCTAAAGAACACCGGGGAGCTGTTTTTT.

The CDR3 DNA reads TGTGCCAGCAGTCAGAATGGTTGGAATCAGCCCCAGCATTTT. Its translation: CASSQNGWNQPQHF. This chain joins TRBV28 and TRBJ1-5; D not resolved. The ends were cut back, 5 bases at V and 4 bases at J, with 12 bases in the middle. Germline V gene data show CDR1 as MDHEN and CDR2 as SYDVKM. The CDR3 extends over 14 amino acids.

The V call is TRBV9, the J call TRBJ2-1; 11 nucleotides match TRBD2. The germline V gene has CDR1 SGDLS and CDR2 YYNGEE. The CDR3 spans 17 residues. Unmatched junction bases numbered 10, after V lost 5 bases and J lost 3 bases. The CDR3 bases are TGTGCCAGCAGTCCTGGGGGGGGACTAGCGGTCTACAATGAGCAGTTCTTC. Translation gives CASSPGGGLAVYNEQFF.